This T cell receptor beta chain was identified in a study of long-term antiretroviral therapy in people with HIV. This was the immunoSEQ v3.0 assay at survey level. Assay used: immunoSEQ multiplex PCR; TCRdb lists only in-frame clones, some missing. The table has 15,000 to 20,000 clones, about four fifths seen once. The sequence was collected from a man between 18 and 29 years old with HIV. The sequencing used unsorted PBMCs, collected at the start of antiretroviral therapy, before treatment.

The CDR3 here is CASSDQAGGPPRPGQYF. The DNA of the CDR3 is TGTGCCAGCAGTGATCAAGCGGGAGGACCCCCGCGACCGGGGCAGTACTTC. The chain uses TRBV6-1 and TRBJ2-7, with 9 bases matching TRBD2. CDR3 length: 17 residues. V shed 3 bases and J 9 bases; nucleotides not matched to a gene: 18. Germline V gene data show CDR1 as MNHNS and CDR2 as SASEGT.